A single sample is the source of the 28 T cell receptor beta chains below, sequenced in a study of blood T cell repertoires in COVID-19. Data came from immunoSEQ multiplex PCR; TCRdb stores just in-frame clones and leaves some out. Of around 75,000 clones in the sample, approximately 79% were seen once. Sample: peripheral blood. The receptor source for this set is a woman of 80 years or more with active or convalescent COVID-19.

This clone was recorded many times. The chain employs TRBV2 and TRBJ1-6; D unresolved. Trimming took 2 bases from V and 11 from J, leaving 13 bases between them. CDR1 is SNHLY, CDR2 FYNNEI, per germline. The CDR3 length is 14 residues. DNA for the CDR3: TGTGCCAGCAGTGAAAGATGGGCCAAGGCACCCCTCCACTTT. Amino acids: CASSERWAKAPLHF.

J is TRBJ1-2 and V is TRBV20-1; D gene ambiguous. Germline values: CDR1 DFQATT, CDR2 SNEGSKA (reference sequence). This CDR3 comprises 11 residues. Between the trimmed V and J ends, which lost 4 bases and 9 bases, there was a span of 12 bases. The DNA of the CDR3 is TGCAGTGCTACCGAGGCGGCGAGCTACACCTTC. This codes for CSATEAASYTF.

This sequence joins TRBV9 and TRBJ2-2; D is possibly TRBD2 (5 bases). Germline CDR1 and CDR2: SGDLS and YYNGEE. V gave up 6 bases and J gave up 6 bases, with 21 bases separating them. The CDR3 runs to 16 residues. The CDR3 region has the DNA TGTGCCAGCAACCTCCAAGGAGGAGTCGGTCCCGGGGAGCTGTTTTTT. Translating gives CASNLQGGVGPGELFF.

The table lists this clone with a few counts. The chain has TRBV14 and TRBJ1-1; TRBD1 matches 8 bases. After removal of 1 base from V and 9 bases from J, the junction contained 10 bases not matched to a gene. This CDR3 has 15 residues. CDR1 and CDR2 from the germline V gene are SGHDN and FVKESK. The CDR3: CASSQAVQGAGKAFF. The CDR3 nucleotides are TGTGCCAGCAGCCAAGCGGTGCAGGGGGCAGGAAAAGCTTTCTTT. Using reference TRBV14 and TRBJ1-1 for the parts outside the CDR3, the full variable domain is EAGVTQFPSHSVIEKGQTVTLRCDPISGHDNLYWYRRVMGKEIKFLLHFVKESKQDESGMPNNRFLAERTGGTYSTLKVQPAELEDSGVYFCASSQAVQGAGKAFFGQGTRLTVV.

The chain has TRBV11-2 and TRBJ1-1, with 8 bases aligning to TRBD1. Germline CDR1 SGHAT, CDR2 FQNNGV. The CDR3 runs 11 residues. J lost 12 bases, V lost 5 bases, and 5 bases had no gene match. The CDR3 region is CASSPDRGTFF. CDR3 DNA sequence: TGTGCCAGCAGCCCCGACAGGGGCACTTTCTTT.

This CDR3 reads CASSRDSQTGELFF. CDR3 bases: TGTGCCAGCAGCCGGGACAGTCAGACCGGGGAGCTGTTTTTT. V is TRBV6-5 and J is TRBJ2-2; 7 bases match TRBD1. With 6 bases clipped from V and 5 bases from J, the junction kept 6 bases outside the gene matches. Germline V gives CDR1 MNHEY, CDR2 SVGAGI. This CDR3 spans 14 amino acids.

CDR3 residues: CASSSQREALSTDTQYF. The DNA for the CDR3 is TGTGCCAGCAGTTCTCAGCGGGAGGCCCTAAGCACAGATACGCAGTATTTT. The chain combines TRBV28 with TRBJ2-3; 9 bases are a match to TRBD2. V shed 4 bases, J shed 0 bases, and the junction held 8 bases outside the gene matches. Germline lookup yields CDR1 MDHEN and CDR2 SYDVKM. The length of the CDR3 is 17 residues.

The rearrangement uses TRBV12-5 and TRBJ1-1, with D tentatively TRBD1 (5 bases). CDR1 is LGHNT and CDR2 is FRNRAP in the germline V gene. Trimming took 6 bases from V and 3 from J, leaving 11 bases between them. There are 13 residues in the CDR3. CDR3 in amino acids: CASGWDFYTEAFF. In DNA, the CDR3 is TGTGCTAGTGGGTGGGACTTCTACACTGAAGCTTTCTTT. The full variable domain, with the rest looked up from reference TRBV12-5 and TRBJ1-1, is DARVTQTPRHKVTEMGQEVTMRCQPILGHNTVFWYRQTMMQGLELLAYFRNRAPLDDSGMPKDRFSAEMPDATLATLKIQPSEPRDSAVYFCASGWDFYTEAFFGQGTRLTVV.

This chain joins TRBV4-1 and TRBJ2-2; D perhaps matches TRBD2 (6 bases). Per germline, CDR1 MGHRA and CDR2 YSYEKL. The CDR3 contains 13 residues. Trimming removed 4 bases from V and 7 bases from J, with 10 bases in between. In DNA form, the CDR3 reads TGCGCCAGCAGCCCTGGGACTGACGGGGAGCTGTTTTTT. Its translation: CASSPGTDGELFF.

V and J are TRBV6-6 and TRBJ1-5; 9 nucleotides agree with TRBD1. CDR3 length: 15 amino acids. Germline V gives CDR1 MNHNY, CDR2 SVGAGI (reference sequence). With 5 bases clipped from V and 7 bases from J, the junction kept 9 bases outside the gene matches. The chain's CDR3 is CASSEGQGSSQPQHF. The DNA of the CDR3 is TGTGCCAGCAGTGAGGGACAGGGTTCAAGCCAGCCCCAGCATTTT.

The chain links TRBV21-1 to TRBJ2-1; the DNA was not compared with TRBD2, the D call given in the table. TRBV21-1 is designated a pseudogene. This CDR3 contains 20 residues. The CDR3 region has the DNA TGTGCCAGCAGCAATCGTTTAGGGACTAGCGGGAGGATTATCCCCGGTGAGCAGTTCTTC. Translation: CASSNRLGTSGRIIPGEQFF.

The table lists this clone with a few counts. The rearrangement joins TRBV4-1 to TRBJ1-3, with D perhaps matching TRBD1 (5 bases). CDR1 MGHRA and CDR2 YSYEKL come from the germline V gene. V lost 0 bases to trimming and J lost 4 bases, with 13 bases between them. The CDR3 runs 16 residues. CDR3 in DNA: TGCGCCAGCAGCCAAGATTATCTGGGGCGGGGAAACACCATATATTTT. It yields the protein CASSQDYLGRGNTIYF.

The CDR3 here is CASSRPGGFQETQYF. CDR3 in DNA: TGTGCCAGCAGCCGCCCCGGGGGGTTCCAAGAGACCCAGTACTTC. The chain employs TRBV3-1 (or the pseudogene TRBV3-2) and TRBJ2-5, with 7 bases fitting TRBD2. Germline CDR1 and CDR2: LGHDT and YNNKEL (reference sequence). Germline trimming cut 4 bases from V and 1 base from J; bases unmatched to any gene: 6. The CDR3 contains 15 residues.

This clone has just a few counts. The gene calls are TRBV3-1 (or the pseudogene TRBV3-2) and TRBJ1-3; possibly TRBD1 for D (5 bases). The V gene's germline CDR1 is LGHDT and CDR2 YNNKEL (reference sequence). V lost 1 base to trimming and J lost 4 bases, with 17 bases between them. This CDR3 comprises 17 residues. The DNA of the CDR3 is TGTGCCAGCAGCCAAGTATCGGGGGTAAGATCCGGAAACACCATATATTTT. It yields the protein CASSQVSGVRSGNTIYF.

This chain's CDR3 is CASSIALMNTEAFF. CDR3 sequence (DNA): TGTGCCAGTAGTATCGCACTAATGAACACTGAAGCTTTCTTT. The chain uses TRBV19 and TRBJ1-1; D gene unclear. The V gene's germline CDR1 is LNHDA and CDR2 SQIVND (reference sequence). The CDR3 is made up of 14 amino acids. V was pared by 3 bases and J by 0 bases, with 8 bases between.

V usage is TRBV9 and J usage is TRBJ1-4; D uncertain. Trimming removed 4 bases at V and 2 bases at J, with 12 bases between. Germline V lookup: CDR1 SGDLS, CDR2 YYNGEE. This CDR3 spans 15 amino acids. The CDR3 here is CASSPHTDTNEKLFF. CDR3 nucleotides: TGTGCCAGCAGCCCACACACAGACACTAATGAAAAACTGTTTTTT.

This chain joins TRBV7-9 and TRBJ1-1; 7 nucleotides match TRBD1. The CDR3 totals 13 residues. CDR1 and CDR2 (germline): SEHNR, FQNEAQ (reference sequence). V dropped 6 bases and J dropped 2; count of bases not matched to a gene: 3. CDR3 in DNA: TGTGCCAGCAGTAGGACAGGAAACACTGAAGCTTTCTTT. It yields the protein CASSRTGNTEAFF.

J is TRBJ2-1 and V is TRBV7-2; D is perhaps TRBD1 (6 bases). V lost 3 bases to trimming and J lost 1 base, with 10 bases between them. The CDR3 has 15 residues. The germline V gene encodes CDR1 SGHTA and CDR2 FQGNSA. The CDR3 nucleotides are TGTGCCAGCAGCTTCGACAGGACATCCTACAATGAGCAGTTCTTC. Protein: CASSFDRTSYNEQFF. Supplemented by reference TRBV7-2 and TRBJ2-1, the full variable domain reads GAGVSQSPSNKVTEKGKDVELRCDPISGHTALYWYRQSLGQGLEFLIYFQGNSAPDKSGLPSDRFSAERTGGSVSTLTIQRTQQEDSAVYLCASSFDRTSYNEQFFGPGTRLTVL.

This clone has just one count. The chain employs TRBV6-5 and TRBJ2-1; no firm D call. Trimming left V 5 bases short and J 1 base short, with 3 bases between. The CDR3 spans 12 residues. Germline CDR1 reads MNHEY; CDR2 reads SVGAGI. DNA of the CDR3: TGTGCCAGCAGTCTTTCCTACAATGAGCAGTTCTTC. Translating gives CASSLSYNEQFF.

This clone was observed a single time. The V and J genes are TRBV6-5 and TRBJ2-1, with TRBD2 identical over 7 bases. Trimming took 7 bases from V and 8 from J; bases not matched to a gene: 8. The CDR3 extends over 13 amino acids. Germline CDR1 is MNHEY and CDR2 is SVGAGI. CDR3 bases: TGTGCCAGCAAGGAGGGAGGGCCCTATGAGCAGTTCTTC. This gives the protein CASKEGGPYEQFF.

In DNA form, the CDR3 reads TGTGCCATCAGAGGGGGCAGGGGTAGTACCTACGAGCAGTACTTC. Translation gives CAIRGGRGSTYEQYF. The chain links TRBV10-3 to TRBJ2-7; 7 bases fit TRBD1. V lost 6 bases to trimming and J lost 2 bases; unmatched junction nucleotides: 10. The CDR3 is made up of 15 amino acids. Per the germline V gene, CDR1 is ENHRY and CDR2 is SYGVKD.

The chain carries TRBV4-2 and TRBJ1-4, with TRBD1 identical over 8 bases. Per germline, CDR1 LGHNA and CDR2 YNFKEQ. The junction had 4 bases not matched to a gene; V was cut back by 2 bases and J by 5 bases. The CDR3 has 15 residues. The CDR3 loop is CASSQQTGANEKLFF. The CDR3 nucleotides are TGTGCCAGCAGCCAACAGACAGGGGCGAATGAAAAACTGTTTTTT.

The chain has TRBV12-2 and TRBJ2-1; the D call TRBD2 from the table was never checked on the DNA. TRBV12-2 is recorded as a pseudogene. The CDR3 is 15 residues long. Here the CDR3 reads CASRLVPRTYNEQFF. The CDR3 nucleotides are TGTGCAAGTCGCTTAGTACCTAGAACCTACAATGAGCAGTTCTTC.

A few counts support this clone. The chain links TRBV5-1 to TRBJ2-3; 11 bases line up with TRBD2. V lost 4 bases, J lost 4 bases, and 5 bases stayed unmatched. The CDR3 totals 15 residues. Germline values: CDR1 SGHRS, CDR2 YFSETQ. The DNA of the CDR3 is TGCGCCAGCAGCCGTAGCGGGGGGGTTCCAGATACGCAGTATTTT. It specifies CASSRSGGVPDTQYF.

The rearrangement uses TRBV15 and TRBJ2-7, with a tentative D call TRBD1 (5 bases). This CDR3 contains 12 residues. V was shortened by 0 bases and J by 10 bases, with 10 bases between the two germline ends. From germline, CDR1 is LNHNV and CDR2 YYDKDF (reference sequence). The CDR3 sequence: CATSRDRQKQYF. The CDR3 coding sequence is TGTGCCACCAGCAGAGACCGACAGAAACAGTACTTC. The whole variable domain, remainder taken from reference TRBV15 and TRBJ2-7, is DAMVIQNPRYQVTQFGKPVTLSCSQTLNHNVMYWYQQKSSQAPKLLFHYYDKDFNNEADTPDNFQSRRPNTSFCFLDIRSPGLGDTAMYLCATSRDRQKQYFGPGTRLTVT.

J is TRBJ2-2 and V is TRBV4-3; D possibly corresponds to TRBD1 (6 bases). CDR3 length: 16 residues. Germline CDR1 is LGHNA and CDR2 is YSLEER. Trimming removed 4 bases at V and 4 bases at J, with 16 bases between. The CDR3 is CASSPAPGHITGELFF. The CDR3 nucleotides read TGCGCCAGCAGCCCTGCACCGGGACACATCACCGGGGAGCTGTTTTTT.

This chain uses TRBV5-1 with TRBJ2-2, with D unclear. The V and J ends lost 0 bases and 0 bases respectively, with 6 bases between them. The germline CDR1 and CDR2 sequences are SGHRS and YFSETQ. The CDR3 is made up of 15 amino acids. The CDR3 region has the DNA TGCGCCAGCAGCTTGGACAGAACGAACACCGGGGAGCTGTTTTTT. It yields the protein CASSLDRTNTGELFF.

The chain combines TRBV5-1 with TRBJ2-1; TRBD2 aligns across 8 bases. The germline V gene has CDR1 SGHRS and CDR2 YFSETQ. The CDR3 loop spans 15 amino acids. With V trimmed by 4 bases and J by 4 bases, 7 bases remained unmatched. CDR3 sequence (DNA): TGCGCCAGCAGCCCGGGGGGGTCGAGATACAATGAGCAGTTCTTC. This codes for CASSPGGSRYNEQFF. Combining the CDR3 with reference TRBV5-1 and TRBJ2-1 gives the whole variable domain KAGVTQTPRYLIKTRGQQVTLSCSPISGHRSVSWYQQTPGQGLQFLFEYFSETQRNKGNFPGRFSGRQFSNSRSEMNVSTLELGDSALYLCASSPGGSRYNEQFFGPGTRLTVL.